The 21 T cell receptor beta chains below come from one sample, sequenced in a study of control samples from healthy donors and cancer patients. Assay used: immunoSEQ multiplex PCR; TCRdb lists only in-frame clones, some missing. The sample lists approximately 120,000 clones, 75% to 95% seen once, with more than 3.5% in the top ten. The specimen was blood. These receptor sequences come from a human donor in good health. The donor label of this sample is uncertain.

The CDR3 nucleotides are TGTGCCTGGGGGACAAACATCATGAACACTGAAGCTTTCTTT. It yields the protein CAWGTNIMNTEAFF. The chain has TRBV30 and TRBJ1-1, with a tentative D call TRBD1 (6 bases). This CDR3 has 14 residues. The germline V gene encodes CDR1 GTSNPN and CDR2 SVGIG (reference sequence). V gave up 5 bases and J gave up 0 bases, with 13 bases separating them.

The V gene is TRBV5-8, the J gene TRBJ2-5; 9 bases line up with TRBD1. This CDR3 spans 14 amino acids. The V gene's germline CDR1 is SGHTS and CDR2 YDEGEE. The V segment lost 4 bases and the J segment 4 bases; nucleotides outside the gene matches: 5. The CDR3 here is CASSPTGGGETQYF. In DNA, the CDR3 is TGTGCCAGCAGCCCGACAGGGGGTGGAGAGACCCAGTACTTC.

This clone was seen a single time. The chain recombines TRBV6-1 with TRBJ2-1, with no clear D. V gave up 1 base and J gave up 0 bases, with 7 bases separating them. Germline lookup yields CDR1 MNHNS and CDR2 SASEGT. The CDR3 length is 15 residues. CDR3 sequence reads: CASSEDWSSYNEQFF. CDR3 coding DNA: TGTGCCAGCAGTGAAGACTGGAGCTCCTACAATGAGCAGTTCTTC.

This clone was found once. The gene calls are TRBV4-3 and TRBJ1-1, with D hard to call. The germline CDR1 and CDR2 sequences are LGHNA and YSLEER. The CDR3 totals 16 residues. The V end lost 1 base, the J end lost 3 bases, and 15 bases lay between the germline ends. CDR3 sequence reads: CASSQAPGQGYTEAFF. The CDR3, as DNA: TGCGCCAGCAGCCAAGCCCCAGGCCAAGGGTACACTGAAGCTTTCTTT.

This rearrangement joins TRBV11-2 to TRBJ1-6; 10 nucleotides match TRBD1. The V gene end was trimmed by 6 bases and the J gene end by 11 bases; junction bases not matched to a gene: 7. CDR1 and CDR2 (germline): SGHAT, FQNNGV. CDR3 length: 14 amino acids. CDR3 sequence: CASSSGTGETPLHF. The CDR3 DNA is TGTGCCAGCAGTTCCGGGACAGGGGAAACACCCCTCCACTTT.

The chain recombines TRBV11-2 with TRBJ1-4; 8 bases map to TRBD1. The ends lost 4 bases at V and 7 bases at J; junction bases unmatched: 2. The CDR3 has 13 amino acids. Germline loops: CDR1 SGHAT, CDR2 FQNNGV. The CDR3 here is CASSYDRGEKLFF. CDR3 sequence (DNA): TGTGCCAGCAGCTATGACAGGGGTGAAAAACTGTTTTTT.

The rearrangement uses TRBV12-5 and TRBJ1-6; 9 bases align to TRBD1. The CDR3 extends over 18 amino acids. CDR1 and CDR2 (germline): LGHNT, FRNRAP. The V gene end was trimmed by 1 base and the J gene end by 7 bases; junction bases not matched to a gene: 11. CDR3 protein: CASGLDLLFDRGNSPLHF. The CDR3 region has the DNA TGTGCTAGTGGTTTGGATTTACTTTTTGACAGGGGGAATTCACCCCTCCACTTT.

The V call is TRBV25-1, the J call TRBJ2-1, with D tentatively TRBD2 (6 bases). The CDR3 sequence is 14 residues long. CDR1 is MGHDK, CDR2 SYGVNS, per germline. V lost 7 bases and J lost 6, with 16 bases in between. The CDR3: CASNPGAVFNEQFF. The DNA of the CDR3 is TGTGCCAGCAACCCGGGAGCCGTTTTCAATGAGCAGTTCTTC.

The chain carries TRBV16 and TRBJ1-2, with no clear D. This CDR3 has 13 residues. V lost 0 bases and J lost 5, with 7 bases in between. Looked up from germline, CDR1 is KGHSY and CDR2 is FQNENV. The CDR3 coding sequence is TGTGCCAGCAGCCAATCGGGTCAATATGGCTACACCTTC. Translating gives CASSQSGQYGYTF. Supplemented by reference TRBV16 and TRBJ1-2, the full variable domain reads GEEVAQTPKHLVRGEGQKAKLYCAPIKGHSYVFWYQQVLKNEFKFLISFQNENVFDETGMPKERFSAKCLPNSPCSLEIQATKLEDSAVYFCASSQSGQYGYTFGSGTRLTVV.

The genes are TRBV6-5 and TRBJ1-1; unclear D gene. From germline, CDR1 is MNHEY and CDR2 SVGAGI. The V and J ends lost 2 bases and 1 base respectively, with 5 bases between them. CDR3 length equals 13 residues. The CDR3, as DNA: TGTGCCAGCAGTTACCAGCCGAACACTGAAGCTTTCTTT. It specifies CASSYQPNTEAFF.

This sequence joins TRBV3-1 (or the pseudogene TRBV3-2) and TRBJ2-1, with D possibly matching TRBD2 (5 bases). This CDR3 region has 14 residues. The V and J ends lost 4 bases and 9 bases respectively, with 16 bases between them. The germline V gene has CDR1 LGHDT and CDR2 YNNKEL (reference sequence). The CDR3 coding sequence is TGTGCCAGCAGCCTCAGCACCCCGGGGTTTGAGCAGTTCTTC. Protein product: CASSLSTPGFEQFF.

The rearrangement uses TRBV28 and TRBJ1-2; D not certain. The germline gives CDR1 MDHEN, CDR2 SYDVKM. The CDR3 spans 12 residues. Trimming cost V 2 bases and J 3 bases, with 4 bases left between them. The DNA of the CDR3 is TGTGCCAGCAGTTTAAGGGACTATGGCTACACCTTC. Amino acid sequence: CASSLRDYGYTF.

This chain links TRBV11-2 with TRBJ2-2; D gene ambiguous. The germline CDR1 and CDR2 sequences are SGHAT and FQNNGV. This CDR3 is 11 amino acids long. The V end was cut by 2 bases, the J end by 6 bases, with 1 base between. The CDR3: CASSLSGELFF. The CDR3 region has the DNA TGTGCCAGCAGCTTATCCGGGGAGCTGTTTTTT.

DNA of the CDR3: TGCGCCAGCAGCCCAGGACAGGGAAGCGATACGCAGTATTTT. Its translation is CASSPGQGSDTQYF. V gene TRBV5-1 combines with J gene TRBJ2-3; 8 bases match TRBD1. Germline lookup yields CDR1 SGHRS and CDR2 YFSETQ. This CDR3 spans 14 amino acids. V lost 4 bases to trimming and J lost 6 bases; unmatched junction nucleotides: 7.

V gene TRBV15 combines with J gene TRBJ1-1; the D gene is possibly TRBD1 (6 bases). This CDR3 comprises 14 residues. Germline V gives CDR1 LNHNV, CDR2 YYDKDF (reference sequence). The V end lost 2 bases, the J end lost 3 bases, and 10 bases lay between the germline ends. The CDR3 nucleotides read TGTGCCACCAGCAGAACTAGGGGGGACACTGAAGCTTTCTTT. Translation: CATSRTRGDTEAFF.

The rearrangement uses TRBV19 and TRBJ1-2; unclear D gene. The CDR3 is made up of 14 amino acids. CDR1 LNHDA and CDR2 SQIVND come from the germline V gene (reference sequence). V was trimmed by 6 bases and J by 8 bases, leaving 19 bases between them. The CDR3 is CASRTGNIIAGYTF. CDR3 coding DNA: TGTGCCAGTAGGACCGGGAATATTATCGCAGGCTACACCTTC.

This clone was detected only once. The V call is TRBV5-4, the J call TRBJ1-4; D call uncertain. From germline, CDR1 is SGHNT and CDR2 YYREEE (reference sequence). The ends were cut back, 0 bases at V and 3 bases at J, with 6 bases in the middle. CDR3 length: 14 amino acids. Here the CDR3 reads CASSLAGANEKLFF. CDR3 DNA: TGTGCCAGCAGCTTGGCCGGGGCTAATGAAAAACTGTTTTTT.

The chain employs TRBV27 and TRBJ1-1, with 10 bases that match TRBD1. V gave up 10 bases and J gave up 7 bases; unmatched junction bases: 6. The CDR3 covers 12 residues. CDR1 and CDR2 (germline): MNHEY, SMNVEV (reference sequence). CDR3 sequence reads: CATQTGGGEAFF. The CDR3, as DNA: TGTGCCACCCAGACAGGGGGCGGTGAAGCTTTCTTT.

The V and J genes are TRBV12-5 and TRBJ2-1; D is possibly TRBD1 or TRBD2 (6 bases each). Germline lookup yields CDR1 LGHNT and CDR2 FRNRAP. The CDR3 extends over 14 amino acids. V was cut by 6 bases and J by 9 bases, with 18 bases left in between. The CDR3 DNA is TGTGCTAGTGGGGACAGTGGGAGGTTTGGTGAGCAGTTCTTC. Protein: CASGDSGRFGEQFF.

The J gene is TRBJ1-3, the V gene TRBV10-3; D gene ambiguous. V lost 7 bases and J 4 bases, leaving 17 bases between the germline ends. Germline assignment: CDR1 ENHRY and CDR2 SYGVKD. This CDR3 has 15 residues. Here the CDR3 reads CAITAEALGGNTIYF. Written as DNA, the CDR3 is TGTGCCATCACGGCAGAGGCACTAGGAGGAAACACCATATATTTT.

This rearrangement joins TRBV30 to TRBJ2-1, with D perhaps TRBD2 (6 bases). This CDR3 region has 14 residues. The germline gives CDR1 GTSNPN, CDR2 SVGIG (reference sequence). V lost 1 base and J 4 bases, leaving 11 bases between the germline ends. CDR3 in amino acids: CAWSGLVSYNEQFF. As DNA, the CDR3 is TGTGCCTGGAGTGGACTAGTCTCATACAATGAGCAGTTCTTC.